The rows below give T cell receptor beta chains drawn from one sample of a study of cytomegalovirus exposure and HLA in healthy donors. Measured with immunoSEQ multiplex PCR; TCRdb has only the in-frame clones, and not every one. The sample comprises more than 90,000 clones, around 82% of which are singletons, and roughly 0.71% rests with the top ten. The sequencing input was PBMCs. These receptors were collected from a woman in her sixties or seventies in good health and CMV-seronegative. CDR3s include the opening cysteine and the closing phenylalanine or tryptophan. Each record gives: clone size, D gene, J gene, V gene, CDR3 DNA, CDR3 protein. A D gene is named only where the DNA matches it firmly. Clone size is given for some rows only: seen once, a few or many times, or a class if the clone is expanded.

few TRBD1 TRBJ2-7 TRBV6-5 TGTGCCAGCAGTAGGACAGGGTTCCACGAGCAGTACTTC CASSRTGFHEQYF
. . TRBJ1-2 TRBV27 TGTGCCAGCAGTCCCCAGCGGGGGGGTGGCTACACCTTC CASSPQRGGGYTF
. TRBD2 TRBJ2-1 TRBV4-3 TGCGCCAGCAGCCTGGGACTAGCGGGGACCTACAATGAGCAGTTCTTC CASSLGLAGTYNEQFF
few . TRBJ1-5 TRBV5-8 TGTGCCAGCAGCTTTCGACTTACATTAAATCAGCCCCAGCATTTT CASSFRLTLNQPQHF
. TRBD1 TRBJ2-3 TRBV5-1 TGCGCCAGCAGCTTGGGCGACAGGGCAGATACGCAGTATTTT CASSLGDRADTQYF
. . TRBJ1-2 TRBV30 TGTGCCTGGGCTAGACGGGGGATCCGGGACGCCACTAACTATGGCTACACCTTC CAWARRGIRDATNYGYTF
. TRBD2 TRBJ2-5 TRBV15 TGTGCCACCAGCCAACTAGCGAGCCAGTACTTC CATSQLASQYF
. . TRBJ2-1 TRBV7-9 TGTGCCAGCAGCGGTAATAGCGCTTCCTACAATGAGCAGTTCTTC CASSGNSASYNEQFF
. . TRBJ2-1 TRBV30 TGTGCCTGGAGCGCGTCGGGGAACTACAATGAGCAGTTCTTC CAWSASGNYNEQFF
. . TRBJ2-1 TRBV5-1 TGCGCCAGCAGCTTGGCTTCAGGCTCCTACAATGAGCAGTTCTTC CASSLASGSYNEQFF
. TRBD1 TRBJ1-5 TRBV2 TGTGCCAGCGGGAAGGAGGGGGCGGGTCAGCCCCAGCATTTT CASGKEGAGQPQHF
. TRBD1 TRBJ1-4 TRBV6-6 TGTGCCAGCAGTTCGGGACAGATTAATGAAAAACTGTTTTTT CASSSGQINEKLFF
. . TRBJ2-7 TRBV25-1 TGTGCCAGCAGTGAATCGACTTTTAGTGAGACAGCCGAATACGAGCAGTACTTC CASSESTFSETAEYEQYF
few . TRBJ1-2 TRBV13 TGTGCCAGCAGCTTAAGAGGGAGTGGAGGCTACACCTTC CASSLRGSGGYTF
. . TRBJ1-1 TRBV4-1 TGCGCCAGCAGCCAAGCTGACACTCAGATGAACACTGAAGCTTTCTTT CASSQADTQMNTEAFF
. . TRBJ1-1 TRBV7-2 TGTGCCAGCAGCTTAGAATCCTTCCGTGAAGCTTTCTTT CASSLESFREAFF
. . TRBJ1-2 TRBV4-1 TGCGCCAGCAGCCAATTCCAGGTTACTAACTATGGCTACACCTTC CASSQFQVTNYGYTF
. TRBD1 TRBJ1-2 TRBV13 TGTGCCAGCAGCCTCGGGACAGGCGTTTCCTGGGACTACACCTTC CASSLGTGVSWDYTF
. . TRBJ2-2 TRBV12-2 TGTGCAAGTCGCTTAGCCCGGACAGCGAACACCGGGGAGCTGTTTTTT CASRLARTANTGELFF
. TRBD1 TRBJ1-5 TRBV18 TGTGCCAGCTCACCCGGGACAGGGTGGGATCAGCCCCAGCATTTT CASSPGTGWDQPQHF
. TRBD2 TRBJ2-1 TRBV10-3 TGTGCCATCAGGCGGACTAGCGGGAATGTAAATGAGCAGTTCTTC CAIRRTSGNVNEQFF
once . TRBJ1-5 TRBV15 TGTGCCACCAGCAGAGGGGGGACTGGAAATCAGCCCCAGCATTTT CATSRGGTGNQPQHF
. . TRBJ1-2 TRBV29-1 TGCACAACCAACCTTGGGGCAGGGGCGGATGGCACCTTC CTTNLGAGADGTF
. TRBD2 TRBJ2-1 TRBV9 TGTGCCAGCAGCGTAAGCCCCAGCGGGAGTTATAATGAGCAGTTCTTC CASSVSPSGSYNEQFF
. TRBD2 TRBJ2-5 TRBV5-4 TGTGCCAGCAGCTTAAGGGTGGGGGGGCAAGAGACCCAGTACTTC CASSLRVGGQETQYF
few . TRBJ2-7 TRBV5-1 TGCGCCAGCAGCTTGGAAGCTCAAAGCTCCTACGAGCAGTACTTC CASSLEAQSSYEQYF
. TRBD1 TRBJ2-5 TRBV28 TGTGCCAGCAGCGACAGGGTCCGGGAGACCCAGTACTTC CASSDRVRETQYF
once . TRBJ1-2 TRBV6-5 TGTGCCAGCAGTTACGACAGGCTATATGGCTACACCTTC CASSYDRLYGYTF
once TRBD1 TRBJ2-7 TRBV25-1 TGTGCCAGCGCCCCGGGACAGGGACCTACGAGGCAGTACTTC CASAPGQGPTRQYF
. . TRBJ1-4 TRBV19 TGTGCCAGTACCCCAGGGAATGAAAAACTGTTTTTT CASTPGNEKLFF
. . TRBJ2-7 TRBV11-2 TGTGCCAGCAGCTTCCACACAGGGACATTCAACGAGCAGTACTTC CASSFHTGTFNEQYF
. . TRBJ1-1 TRBV30 TGTGCCTGGAGTGTATCGTCGGGAACTGAAGCTTTCTTT CAWSVSSGTEAFF
. . TRBJ1-4 TRBV27 TGTGCCAGCAGTTTATCTTGGGGAGGCGGTGAAAAACTGTTTTTT CASSLSWGGGEKLFF
. TRBD1 TRBJ2-5 TRBV29-1 TGCAGCGTGGGACAGGGCCAACAATTTTACCAAGAGACCCAGTACTTC CSVGQGQQFYQETQYF
. . TRBJ1-6 TRBV7-9 TGTGCCAGCAGCCTCCTCGGCGGGGAAACACCCCTCCACTTT CASSLLGGETPLHF
. TRBD1 TRBJ2-5 TRBV6-5 TGTGCCAGCAGTTCCCCGGGACAGGGGGTTGAGACCCAGTACTTC CASSSPGQGVETQYF
. . TRBJ2-3 TRBV14 TGTGCCAGCAGCGAGTCTGGACAGCACACAGATACGCAGTATTTT CASSESGQHTDTQYF